These 25 T cell receptor beta chains share one sample of origin, sequenced in a study of beta chain features in type 1 diabetes. Sequencing targeted expressed TCRB transcripts, as all isolated RNA had been reverse transcribed. Here immunoSEQ multiplex PCR was the method, and the copy in TCRdb shows in-frame clones only, minus some. Here the sample spans just over 600,000 clones, 15% to 19% being singletons. The sequenced material came from naive CD4+ T cells from blood. The receptors stem from a man aged 18 to 30 in good health.

The chain recombines TRBV5-1 with TRBJ2-7, with D perhaps matching TRBD2 (6 bases). The germline V gene has CDR1 SGHRS and CDR2 YFSETQ. Trimming stripped 4 bases from V and 3 bases from J, with 8 bases between. The CDR3 covers 12 residues. The CDR3 protein is CASSVDYYEQYF. The CDR3 DNA reads TGCGCCAGCAGCGTGGACTACTACGAGCAGTACTTC.

The J gene is TRBJ1-2, the V gene TRBV6-1, with 8 bases fitting TRBD1. V lost 1 base to trimming and J lost 5 bases; unmatched junction nucleotides: 6. Per germline, CDR1 MNHNS and CDR2 SASEGT. CDR3 size: 15 residues. The CDR3 region is CASSEGDRQSYGYTF. Written as DNA, the CDR3 is TGTGCCAGCAGTGAAGGGGACAGGCAGAGTTATGGCTACACCTTC.

The rearrangement links TRBV7-9 to TRBJ2-3; 12 bases align to TRBD2. CDR3 size: 18 residues. Germline V gene lookup returns CDR1 SEHNR and CDR2 FQNEAQ (reference sequence). V was pared by 3 bases and J by 2 bases, with 9 bases of the junction left unmatched. The CDR3 loop reads CASSFSVTSGGDTDTQYF. For the CDR3, the DNA is TGTGCCAGCAGCTTTTCGGTGACTAGCGGGGGAGACACAGATACGCAGTATTTT.

This rearrangement joins TRBV6-1 to TRBJ2-1, with 11 positions matching TRBD2. After removal of 2 bases from V and 5 bases from J, the junction contained 8 bases not matched to a gene. The germline CDR1 and CDR2 sequences are MNHNS and SASEGT. CDR3 size: 17 residues. This CDR3 is CASSESVAGGINNEQFF. The CDR3 bases are TGTGCCAGCAGTGAATCCGTAGCGGGGGGGATTAACAATGAGCAGTTCTTC.

This clone was counted a few times. This chain links TRBV10-3 with TRBJ1-2; D is ambiguous. This CDR3 comprises 13 residues. Trimming removed 6 bases at V and 5 bases at J, with 13 bases between. Germline V gene lookup returns CDR1 ENHRY and CDR2 SYGVKD. The CDR3 loop is CAISGLTKYGYTF. The CDR3 DNA follows: TGTGCCATCAGCGGACTGACGAAATATGGCTACACCTTC.

The chain combines TRBV5-1 with TRBJ2-5; D is undetermined. Trimming removed 4 bases from V and 5 bases from J, with 18 bases in between. The germline CDR1 and CDR2 sequences are SGHRS and YFSETQ. The CDR3 length is 15 residues. The CDR3 nucleotides read TGCGCCAGCAGCGAGTTTCGTCTTTCTTGGGAGACCCAGTACTTC. Amino acid sequence: CASSEFRLSWETQYF.

The gene calls are TRBV9 and TRBJ2-7; the D gene is possibly TRBD2 (5 bases). CDR1 is SGDLS, CDR2 YYNGEE, per germline. V was cut by 3 bases and J by 3 bases, with 22 bases left in between. CDR3 length equals 17 residues. The CDR3 reads CASSDRGPLLKHYEQYF. CDR3 nucleotides: TGTGCCAGCAGCGACCGGGGTCCACTTCTTAAACACTACGAGCAGTACTTC. The full variable domain, completed using reference TRBV9 and TRBJ2-7, is DSGVTQTPKHLITATGQRVTLRCSPRSGDLSVYWYQQSLDQGLQFLIQYYNGEERAKGNILERFSAQQFPDLHSELNLSSLELGDSALYFCASSDRGPLLKHYEQYFGPGTRLTVT.

This clone was observed a few times. This chain uses TRBV27 with TRBJ1-5; tentative D call: TRBD1 (6 bases). Germline values: CDR1 MNHEY, CDR2 SMNVEV (reference sequence). The V gene lost 4 bases and the J gene lost 0 bases, with 13 bases spanning the gap. This CDR3 has 16 amino acids. Here the CDR3 reads CASSSKTGYSNQPQHF. The CDR3 nucleotides are TGTGCCAGCAGTTCAAAAACAGGGTATAGCAATCAGCCCCAGCATTTT.

This clone was seen a handful of times. The chain employs TRBV19 and TRBJ1-6; 8 positions match TRBD1. In germline, CDR1 is LNHDA, CDR2 SQIVND (reference sequence). The trim removed 3 bases at V and 7 bases at J, leaving 5 bases unmatched. The CDR3 is 15 amino acids. CDR3: CASSIAGGFNSPLHF. The CDR3 DNA follows: TGTGCCAGTAGTATTGCAGGGGGCTTCAATTCACCCCTCCACTTT.

This clone has just a few counts. The rearrangement links TRBV5-4 to TRBJ2-1; TRBD1 aligns across 12 bases. This CDR3 contains 15 residues. The V gene's germline CDR1 is SGHNT and CDR2 YYREEE (reference sequence). V shed 6 bases, J shed 7 bases, and the junction held 8 bases outside the gene matches. CDR3 amino acids: CASTRDRGRVNEQFF. The DNA of the CDR3 is TGTGCCAGCACCCGGGACAGGGGGCGCGTAAATGAGCAGTTCTTC.

There are a few counts of this clone. The chain is built from TRBV4-2 and TRBJ1-2; 10 nucleotides agree with TRBD1. The CDR3 length is 17 residues. V lost 0 bases and J lost 4; bases outside the gene matches: 8. Germline lookup yields CDR1 LGHNA and CDR2 YNFKEQ. The CDR3 DNA reads as TGTGCCAGCAGCCAAGAAGGGACAGGGGAAGGGGGCTATGGCTACACCTTC. The encoded protein is CASSQEGTGEGGYGYTF.

This clone was counted between two and nine times. This chain links TRBV27 with TRBJ2-3, with 9 nucleotides matching TRBD2. CDR3 size: 16 residues. Germline loops: CDR1 MNHEY, CDR2 SMNVEV (reference sequence). Germline trimming cut 2 bases from V and 2 bases from J; bases unmatched to any gene: 5. The CDR3 protein is CASSLGLAGLTDTQYF. The CDR3 DNA follows: TGTGCCAGCAGTTTAGGGCTAGCGGGGCTCACAGATACGCAGTATTTT.

This clone occurred a few times. The chain links TRBV6-6 to TRBJ2-5, with TRBD2 matching over 10 bases. The V segment lost 9 bases and the J segment 4 bases; nucleotides outside the gene matches: 8. The V gene's germline CDR1 is MNHNY and CDR2 SVGAGI (reference sequence). This CDR3 is built from 14 residues. The CDR3 protein is CASFERGGGETQYF. DNA of the CDR3: TGTGCCAGTTTCGAGCGGGGGGGTGGAGAGACCCAGTACTTC.

In this sample, this clone turned up a few times. The chain carries TRBV14 and TRBJ1-2; D perhaps matches TRBD1 (6 bases). Germline V lookup: CDR1 SGHDN, CDR2 FVKESK. This CDR3 spans 13 amino acids. V dropped 4 bases and J dropped 10 bases, with 16 bases sitting between them. CDR3 DNA sequence: TGTGCCAGCAGCCCCACAAACAGGGCCATCTACACCTTC. It is translated as CASSPTNRAIYTF.

As concerns this clone: One end of the junction varies from germline; a read error may be responsible. V and J are TRBV7-7 and TRBJ2-1; 9 nucleotides align to TRBD1. Germline CDR1 SSHAT, CDR2 FNYEAQ (reference sequence). This CDR3 has 13 amino acids. The DNA of the CDR3 is TGTGCTAGCAGCGCGGACAGGGGTAATGAGCAGTTCTTC. Translation: CASSADRGNEQFF.

A few counts support this clone. This same CDR3 is encoded by further DNA sequences in the sample. CDR3 sequence: CATSREGAYEQYF. CDR3 nucleotides: TGTGCCACCAGCAGAGAAGGGGCCTACGAGCAGTACTTC. The chain is built from TRBV15 and TRBJ2-7; maybe TRBD1 (5 bases). V lost 0 bases and J lost 2, with 5 bases in between. The CDR3 extends over 13 amino acids. CDR1 is LNHNV and CDR2 is YYDKDF in the germline V gene (reference sequence).

This clone was detected only a few times. Other DNA sequences in this sample translate to the same CDR3. This chain links TRBV5-6 with TRBJ1-1, with D unresolved. V lost 1 base and J lost 5, with 9 bases in between. Germline V gene sequence: CDR1 SGHDT, CDR2 YYEEEE. This CDR3 spans 13 amino acids. The CDR3 region has the DNA TGTGCCAGCAGCTTGTATGGTGGGACTGAAGCTTTCTTT. This translates into CASSLYGGTEAFF.

This clone has more than one count but fewer than ten. This chain uses TRBV30 with TRBJ2-6, with 9 positions matching TRBD1. In germline, CDR1 is GTSNPN, CDR2 SVGIG (reference sequence). Germline trimming cut 4 bases from V and 0 bases from J; bases unmatched to any gene: 4. CDR3 length equals 16 residues. The CDR3, as DNA: TGTGCCTGGACCGGGACAGGGATCTCTGGGGCCAACGTCCTGACTTTC. The encoded protein is CAWTGTGISGANVLTF.

The rearrangement uses TRBV4-2 and TRBJ2-6; weak D call: TRBD1 (6 bases). Looked up from germline, CDR1 is LGHNA and CDR2 is YNFKEQ. V lost 4 bases, J lost 0 bases, and 16 bases lay in between. This CDR3 has 18 residues. CDR3 residues: CASSPPGVTSSGANVLTF. CDR3 nucleotides: TGTGCCAGCAGCCCCCCAGGGGTCACGAGCTCTGGGGCCAACGTCCTGACTTTC.

For this clone: The sample holds other DNA sequences that translate to the same CDR3. The chain is built from TRBV9 and TRBJ2-5, with unresolved D. Germline loops: CDR1 SGDLS, CDR2 YYNGEE. Trimming removed 0 bases from V and 4 bases from J, with 10 bases in between. The CDR3 consists of 14 residues. The CDR3 protein is CASSVAPLGETQYF. CDR3 DNA sequence: TGTGCCAGCAGCGTAGCCCCGTTAGGAGAGACCCAGTACTTC. The variable domain in full, with the rest retrieved from reference TRBV9 and TRBJ2-5, is DSGVTQTPKHLITATGQRVTLRCSPRSGDLSVYWYQQSLDQGLQFLIQYYNGEERAKGNILERFSAQQFPDLHSELNLSSLELGDSALYFCASSVAPLGETQYFGPGTRLLVL.

V is TRBV2 and J is TRBJ2-5; D remains unclear. Germline V gene data show CDR1 as SNHLY and CDR2 as FYNNEI. The CDR3 has 12 amino acids. Trimming shortened V by 1 base and J by 3 bases, and 3 bases separated the two germline ends. The CDR3 DNA reads as TGTGCCAGCAGTGAAGTGGAAGAGACCCAGTACTTC. As protein: CASSEVEETQYF.

CDR3 nucleotide sequence: TGCGCCAGCAGCCAAGATAGGGGGCTGGCCAAAAACATTCAGTACTTC. Translating gives CASSQDRGLAKNIQYF. The chain recombines TRBV4-3 with TRBJ2-4; 7 bases match TRBD1. CDR1 and CDR2 from the germline V gene are LGHNA and YSLEER. This CDR3 region has 16 residues. V lost 0 bases, J lost 1 base, and 3 bases stayed unmatched.

This clone has just a few counts. This chain links TRBV9 with TRBJ2-7; TRBD1 matches 8 bases. Germline V gives CDR1 SGDLS, CDR2 YYNGEE. The CDR3 is 14 residues long. Trimming cost V 4 bases and J 3 bases; bases outside gene matches: 6. The CDR3: CASSPGGRNYEQYF. The CDR3 region has the DNA TGTGCCAGCAGCCCAGGGGGCCGGAACTACGAGCAGTACTTC.

The rearrangement uses TRBV4-3 and TRBJ1-1; D may be TRBD1 (5 bases). The germline gives CDR1 LGHNA, CDR2 YSLEER. With 3 bases removed from V and 0 bases from J, the gap between germline ends came to 11 bases. This CDR3 has 15 residues. CDR3 amino acids: CASSHPGNLNTEAFF. The CDR3 nucleotides read TGCGCCAGCAGCCATCCAGGGAATCTGAACACTGAAGCTTTCTTT.

This clone was seen a handful of times. The V gene is TRBV28, the J gene TRBJ2-4; maybe TRBD2 (5 bases). Germline V gene lookup returns CDR1 MDHEN and CDR2 SYDVKM. The ends were cut back, 7 bases at V and 7 bases at J, with 20 bases in the middle. The length of the CDR3 is 15 residues. CDR3 bases: TGTGCCAGCACTCTCACCACTTCGAGAGGGAACATTCAGTACTTC. This codes for CASTLTTSRGNIQYF.